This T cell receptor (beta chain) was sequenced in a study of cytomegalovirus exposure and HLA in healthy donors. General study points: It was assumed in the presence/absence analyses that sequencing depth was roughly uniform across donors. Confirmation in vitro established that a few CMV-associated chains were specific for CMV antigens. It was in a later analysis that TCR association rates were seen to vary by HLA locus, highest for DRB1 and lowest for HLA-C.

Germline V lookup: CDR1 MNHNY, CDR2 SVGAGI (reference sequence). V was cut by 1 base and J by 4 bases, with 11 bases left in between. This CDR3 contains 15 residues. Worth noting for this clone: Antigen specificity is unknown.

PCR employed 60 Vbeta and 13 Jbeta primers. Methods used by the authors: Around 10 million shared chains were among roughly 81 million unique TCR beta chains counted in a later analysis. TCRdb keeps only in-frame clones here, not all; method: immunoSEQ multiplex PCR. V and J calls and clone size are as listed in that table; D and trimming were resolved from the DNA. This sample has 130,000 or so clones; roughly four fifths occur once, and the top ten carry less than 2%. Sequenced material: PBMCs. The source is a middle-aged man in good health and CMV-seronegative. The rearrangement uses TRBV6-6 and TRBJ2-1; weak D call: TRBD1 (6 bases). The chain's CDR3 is CASSYWGTQYNEQFF. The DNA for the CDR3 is TGTGCCAGCAGTTACTGGGGGACACAATACAATGAGCAGTTCTTC.